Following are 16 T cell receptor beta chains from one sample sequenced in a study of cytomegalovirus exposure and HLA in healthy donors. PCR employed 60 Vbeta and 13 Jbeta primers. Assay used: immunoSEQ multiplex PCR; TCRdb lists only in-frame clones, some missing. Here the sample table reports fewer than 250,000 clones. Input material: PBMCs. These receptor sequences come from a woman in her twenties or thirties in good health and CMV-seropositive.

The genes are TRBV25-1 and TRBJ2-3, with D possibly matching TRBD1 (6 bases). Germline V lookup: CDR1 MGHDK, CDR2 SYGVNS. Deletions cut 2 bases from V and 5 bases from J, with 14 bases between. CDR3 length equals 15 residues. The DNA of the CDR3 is TGTGCCAGCAGTGAACCACGAGGGGGAAAAGATACGCAGTATTTT. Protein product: CASSEPRGGKDTQYF.

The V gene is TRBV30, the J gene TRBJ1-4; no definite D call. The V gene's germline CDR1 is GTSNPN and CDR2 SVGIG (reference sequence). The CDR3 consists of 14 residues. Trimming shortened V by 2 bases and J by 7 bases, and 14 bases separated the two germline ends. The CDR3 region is CAWSFPGTAEKLFF. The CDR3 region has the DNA TGTGCCTGGAGTTTCCCGGGTACGGCTGAAAAACTGTTTTTT.

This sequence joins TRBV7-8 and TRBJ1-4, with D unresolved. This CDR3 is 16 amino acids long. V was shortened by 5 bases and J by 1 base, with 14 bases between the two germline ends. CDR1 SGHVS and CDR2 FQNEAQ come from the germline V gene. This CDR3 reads CASSLPKGRTNEKLFF. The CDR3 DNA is TGTGCCAGCAGCCTACCGAAAGGGAGAACTAATGAAAAACTGTTTTTT.

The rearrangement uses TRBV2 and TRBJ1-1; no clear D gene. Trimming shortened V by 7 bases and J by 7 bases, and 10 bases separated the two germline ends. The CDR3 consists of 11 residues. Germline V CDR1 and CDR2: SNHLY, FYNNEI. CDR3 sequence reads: CASNYGFEAFF. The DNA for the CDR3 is TGTGCCAGCAACTACGGGTTTGAAGCTTTCTTT.

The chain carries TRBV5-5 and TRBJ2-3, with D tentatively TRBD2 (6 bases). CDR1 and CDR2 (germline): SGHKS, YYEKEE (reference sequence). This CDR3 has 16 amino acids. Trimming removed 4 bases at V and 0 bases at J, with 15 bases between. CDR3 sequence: CASSRGSGTSTDTQYF. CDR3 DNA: TGTGCCAGCAGCCGAGGGTCAGGGACTAGCACAGATACGCAGTATTTT.

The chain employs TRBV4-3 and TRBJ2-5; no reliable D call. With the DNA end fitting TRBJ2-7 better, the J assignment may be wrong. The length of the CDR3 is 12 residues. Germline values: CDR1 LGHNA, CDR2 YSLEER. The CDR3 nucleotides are TGCGCCAGCAGCCGCGGATCGGCCGAGCAGTACTTC. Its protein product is CASSRGSAEQYF.

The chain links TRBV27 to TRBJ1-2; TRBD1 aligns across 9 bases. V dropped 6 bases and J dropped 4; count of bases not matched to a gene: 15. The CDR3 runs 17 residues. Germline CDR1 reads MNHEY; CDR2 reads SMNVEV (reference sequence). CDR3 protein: CASSLSGMGTGFYGYTF. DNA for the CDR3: TGTGCCAGCAGCTTGTCTGGTATGGGGACAGGGTTCTATGGCTACACCTTC.

The DNA for the CDR3 is TGCGCCAGCAGCCAAGATTGGGGAGGGGAGCAGTACTTC. As protein: CASSQDWGGEQYF. V gene TRBV4-1 combines with J gene TRBJ2-7; 7 bases match TRBD2. The CDR3 is 13 amino acids. V dropped 0 bases and J dropped 7; count of bases not matched to a gene: 3. CDR1 and CDR2 from the germline V gene are MGHRA and YSYEKL.

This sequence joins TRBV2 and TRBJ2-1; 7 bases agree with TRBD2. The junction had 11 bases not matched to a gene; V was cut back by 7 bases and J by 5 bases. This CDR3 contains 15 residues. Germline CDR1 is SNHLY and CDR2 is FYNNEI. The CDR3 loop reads CASNPGTSDDNEQFF. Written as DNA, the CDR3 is TGTGCCAGCAATCCAGGCACTAGCGACGACAATGAGCAGTTCTTC.

The CDR3: CSVRRGTGVVSTDTQYF. CDR3 DNA: TGCAGCGTGCGGCGAGGGACAGGGGTTGTTAGCACAGATACGCAGTATTTT. The gene calls are TRBV29-1 and TRBJ2-3, with TRBD1 identical over 10 bases. CDR1 SQVTM and CDR2 ANQGSEA come from the germline V gene. The CDR3 is 17 residues long. The J segment lost 0 bases and the V segment lost 6 bases, leaving 12 bases of the junction unmatched.

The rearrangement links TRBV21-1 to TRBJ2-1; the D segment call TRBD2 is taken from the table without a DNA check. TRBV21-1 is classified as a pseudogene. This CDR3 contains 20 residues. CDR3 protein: CASSKDQLAGGPEGDNEQFF. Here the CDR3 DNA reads TGTGCCAGCAGCAAAGACCAACTAGCGGGGGGGCCAGAAGGAGATAATGAGCAGTTCTTC.

The CDR3 bases are TGTGCCAGCAATGTCGGGAGCGCCTCCTACAATGAGCAGTTCTTC. It encodes CASNVGSASYNEQFF. The gene calls are TRBV9 and TRBJ2-1; D is perhaps TRBD2 (6 bases). The CDR3 is 15 amino acids. The germline gives CDR1 SGDLS, CDR2 YYNGEE. V lost 6 bases to trimming and J lost 0 bases, with 13 bases between them.

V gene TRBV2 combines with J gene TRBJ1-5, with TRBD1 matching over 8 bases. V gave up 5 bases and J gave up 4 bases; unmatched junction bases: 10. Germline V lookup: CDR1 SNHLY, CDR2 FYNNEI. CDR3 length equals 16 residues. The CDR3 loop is CASSRDRGGGNQPQHF. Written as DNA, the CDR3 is TGTGCCAGCAGTCGTGACAGGGGAGGAGGGAATCAGCCCCAGCATTTT.

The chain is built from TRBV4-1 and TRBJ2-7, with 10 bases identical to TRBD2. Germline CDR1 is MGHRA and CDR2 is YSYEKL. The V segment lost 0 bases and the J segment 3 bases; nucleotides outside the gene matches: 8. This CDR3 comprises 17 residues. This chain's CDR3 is CASSQDPLAGVVYEQYF. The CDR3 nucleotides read TGCGCCAGCAGCCAAGACCCCCTAGCGGGAGTTGTCTACGAGCAGTACTTC.

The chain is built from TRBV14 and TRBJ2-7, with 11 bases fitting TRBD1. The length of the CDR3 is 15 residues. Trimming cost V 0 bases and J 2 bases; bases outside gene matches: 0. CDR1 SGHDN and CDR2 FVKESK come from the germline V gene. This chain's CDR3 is CASSQEGQGAYEQYF. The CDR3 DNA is TGTGCCAGCAGCCAAGAGGGACAGGGGGCCTACGAGCAGTACTTC. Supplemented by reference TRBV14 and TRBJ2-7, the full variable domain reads EAGVTQFPSHSVIEKGQTVTLRCDPISGHDNLYWYRRVMGKEIKFLLHFVKESKQDESGMPNNRFLAERTGGTYSTLKVQPAELEDSGVYFCASSQEGQGAYEQYFGPGTRLTVT.

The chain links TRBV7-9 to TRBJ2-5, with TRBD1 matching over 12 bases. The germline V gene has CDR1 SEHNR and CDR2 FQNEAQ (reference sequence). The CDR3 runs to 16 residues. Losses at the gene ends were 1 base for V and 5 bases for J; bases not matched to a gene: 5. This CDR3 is CASSLGDRGLRETQYF. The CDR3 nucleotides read TGTGCCAGCAGCTTAGGGGACAGGGGGCTCCGGGAGACCCAGTACTTC.